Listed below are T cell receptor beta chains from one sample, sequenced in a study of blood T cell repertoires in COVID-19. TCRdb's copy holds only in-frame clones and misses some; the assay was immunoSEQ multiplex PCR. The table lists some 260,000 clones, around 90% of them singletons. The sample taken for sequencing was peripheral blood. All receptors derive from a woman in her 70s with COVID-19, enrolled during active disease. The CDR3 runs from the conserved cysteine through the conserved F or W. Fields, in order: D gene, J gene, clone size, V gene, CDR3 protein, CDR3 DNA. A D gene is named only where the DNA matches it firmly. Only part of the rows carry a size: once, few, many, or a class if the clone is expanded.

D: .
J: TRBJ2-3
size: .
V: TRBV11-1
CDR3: CASSLARTETDTQYF
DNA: TGTGCCAGCAGCTTAGCCAGGACAGAGACAGATACGCAGTATTTT

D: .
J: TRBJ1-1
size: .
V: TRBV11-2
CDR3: CASSLGGSVNTEAFF
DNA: TGTGCCAGCAGCTTAGGAGGTTCGGTGAACACTGAAGCTTTCTTT

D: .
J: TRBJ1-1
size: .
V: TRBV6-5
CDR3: CASSYSGGVGTEAFF
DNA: TGTGCCAGCAGTTACTCAGGGGGGGTGGGCACTGAAGCTTTCTTT

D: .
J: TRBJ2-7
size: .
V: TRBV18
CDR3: CASSPPSGAYEQYF
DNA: TGTGCCAGCTCACCACCGTCCGGGGCCTACGAGCAGTACTTC

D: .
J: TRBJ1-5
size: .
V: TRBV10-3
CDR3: CAISEWRQPGNQPQHF
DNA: TGTGCCATCAGTGAGTGGCGACAGCCCGGCAATCAGCCCCAGCATTTT

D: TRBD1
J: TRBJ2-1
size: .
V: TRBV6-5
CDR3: CASRIGTEYNEQFF
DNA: TGTGCCAGCAGGATCGGGACAGAATACAATGAGCAGTTCTTC

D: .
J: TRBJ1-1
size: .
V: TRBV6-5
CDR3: CASGRDTEAFF
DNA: TGTGCCAGTGGGAGAGACACTGAAGCTTTCTTT

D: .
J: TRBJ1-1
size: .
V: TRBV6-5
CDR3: CASSYHYRQRNTEAFF
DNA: TGTGCCAGCAGTTATCACTACAGACAGAGGAACACTGAAGCTTTCTTT

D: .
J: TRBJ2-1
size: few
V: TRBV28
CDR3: CASSPDQGRHDEQFF
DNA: TGTGCCAGCAGTCCCGACCAGGGGAGACACGATGAGCAGTTCTTC

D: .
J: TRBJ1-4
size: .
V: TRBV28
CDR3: CASSVYGEVNEKLFF
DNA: TGTGCCAGCAGCGTTTACGGGGAGGTTAATGAAAAACTGTTTTTT

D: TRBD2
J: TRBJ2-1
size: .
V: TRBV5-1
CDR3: CASSPRTSSDEQFF
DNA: TGCGCCAGCAGCCCCCGGACTAGTAGCGATGAGCAGTTCTTC

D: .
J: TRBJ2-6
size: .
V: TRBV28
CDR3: CASSPGRVGANVLTF
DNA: TGTGCCAGCAGTCCTGGGCGGGTTGGGGCCAACGTCCTGACTTTC

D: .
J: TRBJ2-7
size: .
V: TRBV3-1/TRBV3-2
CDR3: CASSQQGIYLEQYF
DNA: TGTGCCAGCAGCCAACAGGGGATATATCTCGAGCAGTACTTC

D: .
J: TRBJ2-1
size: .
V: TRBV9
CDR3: CASSVRGSYNEQFF
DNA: TGTGCCAGCAGCGTAAGAGGCTCCTACAATGAGCAGTTCTTC

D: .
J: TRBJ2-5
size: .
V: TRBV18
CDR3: CASSPLRRVQETQYF
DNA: TGTGCCAGCTCACCGTTGAGGCGGGTACAAGAGACCCAGTACTTC

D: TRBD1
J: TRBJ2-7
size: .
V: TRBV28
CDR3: CASSFLQGASEQYF
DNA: TGTGCCAGCAGTTTCTTACAGGGGGCCAGCGAGCAGTACTTC

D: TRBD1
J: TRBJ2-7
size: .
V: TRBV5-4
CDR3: CASSYAPRTGMTYEQYF
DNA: TGTGCCAGCAGCTACGCCCCCCGGACAGGGATGACCTACGAGCAGTACTTC

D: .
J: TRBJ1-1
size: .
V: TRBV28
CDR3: CASSSPEGRGRNTEAFF
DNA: TGTGCCAGCAGTTCACCCGAAGGGCGAGGGAGGAACACTGAAGCTTTCTTT

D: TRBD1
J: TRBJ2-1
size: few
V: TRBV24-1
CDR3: CATRGTGYNEQFF
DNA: TGTGCCACCAGGGGGACAGGGTACAATGAGCAGTTCTTC

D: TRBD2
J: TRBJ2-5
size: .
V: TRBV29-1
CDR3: CSAAGGLETQYF
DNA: TGCAGCGCCGCGGGGGGCCTAGAGACCCAGTACTTC

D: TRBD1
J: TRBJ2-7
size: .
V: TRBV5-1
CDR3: CASSGNGQGGSRQYF
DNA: TGCGCCAGCAGCGGGAATGGACAGGGGGGCTCTAGGCAGTACTTC

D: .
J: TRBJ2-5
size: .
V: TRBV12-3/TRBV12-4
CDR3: CASSPGLLETQYF
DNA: TGTGCCAGCAGTCCGGGACTTCTTGAGACCCAGTACTTC

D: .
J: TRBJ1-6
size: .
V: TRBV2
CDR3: CASSVRQGSDLHF
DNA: TGTGCCAGCAGTGTACGGCAGGGCAGTGACCTCCACTTT

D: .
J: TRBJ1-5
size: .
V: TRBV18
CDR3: CASSLLSNQPQHF
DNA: TGTGCCAGCTCACTTTTAAGCAATCAGCCCCAGCATTTT

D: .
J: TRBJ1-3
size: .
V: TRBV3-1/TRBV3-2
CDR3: CASSQSVALNTIYF
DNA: TGTGCCAGCAGCCAGTCAGTGGCCCTAAACACCATATATTTT

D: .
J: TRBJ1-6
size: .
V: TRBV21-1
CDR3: CASSEGHRVNSPLHF
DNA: TGTGCCAGCAGCGAGGGACACCGGGTAAATTCACCCCTCCACTTT

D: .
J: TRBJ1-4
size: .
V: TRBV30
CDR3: CARSGGRTNEKLFF
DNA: TGTGCCCGTTCGGGGGGAAGGACTAATGAAAAACTGTTTTTT

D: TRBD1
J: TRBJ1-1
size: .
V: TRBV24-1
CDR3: CATSLDRGRAFF
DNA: TGTGCCACCAGTCTAGACAGGGGTAGAGCTTTCTTT

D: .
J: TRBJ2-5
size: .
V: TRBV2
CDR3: CASSVMSPQETQYF
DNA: TGTGCCAGCAGTGTAATGTCTCCCCAAGAGACCCAGTACTTC

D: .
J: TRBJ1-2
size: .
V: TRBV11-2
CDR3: CASRLRDTANYGYTF
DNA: TGTGCCAGCAGGTTAAGGGACACCGCTAACTATGGCTACACCTTC

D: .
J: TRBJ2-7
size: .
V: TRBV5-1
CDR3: CASSLFQNYEQYF
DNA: TGCGCCAGCAGCTTATTCCAGAACTACGAGCAGTACTTC

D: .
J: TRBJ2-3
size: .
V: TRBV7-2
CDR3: CASSLEGGLAADTQYF
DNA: TGTGCCAGCAGCTTAGAGGGGGGGTTAGCGGCAGATACGCAGTATTTT

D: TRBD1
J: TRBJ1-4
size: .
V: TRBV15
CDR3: CATSRDQGAQEKLFF
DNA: TGTGCCACCAGCAGGGATCAGGGGGCGCAGGAAAAACTGTTTTTT

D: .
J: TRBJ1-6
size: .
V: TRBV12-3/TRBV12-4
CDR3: CASSLPNSPLHF
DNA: TGTGCCAGCAGCCTACCGAATTCACCCCTCCACTTT

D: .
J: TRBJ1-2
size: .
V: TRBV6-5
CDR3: CASTPGANYGYTF
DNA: TGTGCCAGCACCCCCGGGGCTAACTATGGCTACACCTTC

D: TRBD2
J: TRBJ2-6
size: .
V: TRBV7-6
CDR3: CASSRRGGRGSGANVLTF
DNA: TGTGCCAGCAGCCGTCGGGGGGGCAGGGGCTCTGGGGCCAACGTCCTGACTTTC

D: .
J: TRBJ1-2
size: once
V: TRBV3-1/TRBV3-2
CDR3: CASSQEAGLAYGYTF
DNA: TGTGCCAGCAGCCAAGAGGCAGGGTTGGCCTATGGCTACACCTTC

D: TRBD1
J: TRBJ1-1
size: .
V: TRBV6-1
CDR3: CASSLAGTVTEAFF
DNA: TGTGCCAGCAGTTTAGCCGGGACAGTGACTGAAGCTTTCTTT

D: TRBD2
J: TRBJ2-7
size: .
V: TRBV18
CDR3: CASSPGGSSSYEQYF
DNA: TGTGCCAGCTCACCAGGCGGGAGTAGCTCCTACGAGCAGTACTTC

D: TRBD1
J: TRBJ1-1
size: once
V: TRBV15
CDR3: CATSKGTGGTEAFF
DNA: TGTGCCACCAGCAAGGGGACAGGGGGCACTGAAGCTTTCTTT

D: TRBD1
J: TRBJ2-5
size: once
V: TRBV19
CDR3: CASSPGTGETQYF
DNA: TGTGCCAGTTCTCCCGGGACAGGGGAGACCCAGTACTTC

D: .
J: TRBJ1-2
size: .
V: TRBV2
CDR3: CASSERPGYGYTF
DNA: TGTGCCAGCAGTGAACGGCCGGGATATGGCTACACCTTC

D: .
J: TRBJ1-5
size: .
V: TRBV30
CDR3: CAWSSVSRDQPQHF
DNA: TGTGCCTGGAGTTCCGTTTCCCGGGATCAGCCCCAGCATTTT

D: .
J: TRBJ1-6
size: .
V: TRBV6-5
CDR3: CASSYKWVLGHSPLHF
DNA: TGTGCCAGCAGTTACAAATGGGTCCTAGGTCATTCACCCCTCCACTTT

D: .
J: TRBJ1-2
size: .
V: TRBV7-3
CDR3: CASSLIPPTLGTLTGGYGYTF
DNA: TGTGCCAGCAGCTTAATCCCCCCCACTCTCGGGACCCTGACGGGGGGGTATGGCTACACCTTC

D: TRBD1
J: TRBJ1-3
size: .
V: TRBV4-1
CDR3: CASSQDPPGGTGNTIYF
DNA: TGCGCCAGCAGCCAAGATCCCCCAGGGGGCACTGGAAACACCATATATTTT

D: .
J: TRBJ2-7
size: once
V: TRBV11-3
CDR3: CASSPTLGGGKQYF
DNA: TGTGCCAGCAGCCCCACACTAGGGGGTGGCAAGCAGTACTTC

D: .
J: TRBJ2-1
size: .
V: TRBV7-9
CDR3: CASSLASSGRYNEQFF
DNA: TGTGCCAGCAGCTTAGCTAGTAGCGGAAGATACAATGAGCAGTTCTTC

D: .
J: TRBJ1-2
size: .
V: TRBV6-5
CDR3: CASSLPGVPNGYTF
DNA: TGTGCCAGCAGCCTCCCAGGGGTCCCAAATGGCTACACCTTC

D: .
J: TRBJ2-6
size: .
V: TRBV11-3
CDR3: CASSPRASGANVLTF
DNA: TGTGCCAGCAGCCCGCGGGCCTCTGGGGCCAACGTCCTGACTTTC

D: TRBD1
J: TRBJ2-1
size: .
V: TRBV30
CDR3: CAWSAPDRTLYNEQFF
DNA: TGTGCCTGGAGTGCTCCGGACAGGACCTTGTACAATGAGCAGTTCTTC

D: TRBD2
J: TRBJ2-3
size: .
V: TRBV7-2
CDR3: CASRAIAGVFGDTQYF
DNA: TGTGCCAGCAGAGCTATAGCGGGAGTCTTTGGAGATACGCAGTATTTT

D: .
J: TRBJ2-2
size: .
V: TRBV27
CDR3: CASSLRLRGGYRTGELFF
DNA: TGTGCCAGCAGTTTAAGGTTGCGGGGTGGATACCGCACCGGGGAGCTGTTTTTT

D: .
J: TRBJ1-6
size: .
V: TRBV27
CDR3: CASSVMATQSSPLHF
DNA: TGTGCCAGCTCTGTTATGGCGACTCAATCGTCACCCCTCCACTTT